The 26 T cell receptor beta chains below were found in one sample sequenced in a study of cytomegalovirus exposure and HLA in healthy donors. The PCR made use of 60 Vbeta and 13 Jbeta primers. TCRdb's table, derived via immunoSEQ multiplex PCR, lists solely in-frame clones and lacks some. The profile shows roughly 34,000 clones, 75% to 85% of them singletons. The sample taken for sequencing was PBMCs. The receptors stem from a male donor in good health and CMV-seronegative.

V is TRBV11-3 and J is TRBJ2-1; tentatively, D is TRBD2 (5 bases). Germline CDR1 reads SGHNT; CDR2 reads YENEEA. Deletions cut 5 bases from V and 3 bases from J, with 11 bases between. CDR3 size: 14 residues. CDR3 protein: CASSNLGNYNEQFF. CDR3 nucleotide sequence: TGTGCCAGCAGCAACCTCGGGAACTACAATGAGCAGTTCTTC.

The genes are TRBV15 and TRBJ1-4; possible D gene TRBD1, 5 bases. Trimming cost V 1 base and J 7 bases, with 13 bases left between them. There are 15 residues in the CDR3. The germline V gene has CDR1 LNHNV and CDR2 YYDKDF (reference sequence). The CDR3 spells CATSRGQGEGEKLFF. The CDR3 DNA follows: TGTGCCACCAGCAGAGGCCAAGGGGAAGGTGAAAAACTGTTTTTT.

The rearrangement links TRBV10-3 to TRBJ1-4, with D hard to call. The CDR3 consists of 15 residues. The germline V gene encodes CDR1 ENHRY and CDR2 SYGVKD. Trimming removed 2 bases from V and 0 bases from J, with 7 bases in between. Here the CDR3 DNA reads TGTGCCATCAGTGAGACGGGTGCAACTAATGAAAAACTGTTTTTT. It encodes CAISETGATNEKLFF.

This clone was seen more than once but under ten times. The chain couples TRBV29-1 to TRBJ2-3, with D tentatively TRBD1 (6 bases). There are 12 residues in the CDR3. Germline CDR1 and CDR2: SQVTM and ANQGSEA. V was trimmed by 6 bases and J by 4 bases, leaving 11 bases between them. The CDR3 here is CSVGHTPDTQYF. In nucleotides, the CDR3 is TGCAGCGTGGGACACACGCCAGATACGCAGTATTTT.

The J gene is TRBJ1-1, the V gene TRBV11-3; D is undetermined. V dropped 5 bases and J dropped 4 bases, with 11 bases sitting between them. The CDR3 spans 13 residues. Germline V gene lookup returns CDR1 SGHNT and CDR2 YENEEA. The CDR3 here is CASSVGSSTEAFF. The CDR3 DNA reads as TGTGCCAGCAGCGTCGGGTCCAGCACTGAAGCTTTCTTT.

This chain links TRBV4-1 with TRBJ1-2, with a weak D call TRBD1 (6 bases). Looked up from germline, CDR1 is MGHRA and CDR2 is YSYEKL. Trimming left V 3 bases short and J 8 bases short, with 19 bases between. There are 15 residues in the CDR3. CDR3 residues: CASSHGGGGAGGYTF. The CDR3 coding sequence is TGCGCCAGCAGCCATGGGGGAGGGGGGGCCGGCGGCTACACCTTC.

The V gene is TRBV28, the J gene TRBJ2-7; 13 positions agree with TRBD2. The V and J ends lost 4 bases and 3 bases, in that order; junction bases with no gene match: 12. From germline, CDR1 is MDHEN and CDR2 SYDVKM. The CDR3 is 18 residues long. CDR3 region: CASSSGLAGIIGNYEQYF. Written as DNA, the CDR3 is TGTGCCAGCAGTTCGGGACTAGCGGGAATTATAGGGAACTACGAGCAGTACTTC.

The chain combines TRBV4-3 with TRBJ2-3, with 8 bases fitting TRBD2. This CDR3 is 17 amino acids long. Germline lookup yields CDR1 LGHNA and CDR2 YSLEER. V trimming: 2 bases; J trimming: 2 bases; junction bases outside the gene matches: 9. CDR3 bases: TGCGCCAGCAGCCAAACGGGAGGGACTAGTGACACAGATACGCAGTATTTT. The encoded protein is CASSQTGGTSDTDTQYF.

The V gene is TRBV6-1, the J gene TRBJ1-4; possible D gene TRBD1, 6 bases. Trimming removed 2 bases at V and 7 bases at J, with 14 bases between. The germline V gene has CDR1 MNHNS and CDR2 SASEGT. The CDR3 extends over 15 amino acids. CDR3 region: CASSETQGGGEKLFF. The CDR3 DNA reads TGTGCCAGCAGTGAAACTCAGGGAGGGGGTGAAAAACTGTTTTTT.

In its sample, this clone was seen a few times. The same CDR3 is also encoded by other DNA sequences in this sample. The CDR3 reads CSVEGRGLDGYTF. The CDR3 DNA follows: TGCAGCGTTGAAGGAAGGGGGCTAGATGGCTACACCTTC. The rearrangement links TRBV29-1 to TRBJ1-2, with 7 bases identical to TRBD1. CDR3 size: 13 residues. Germline trimming cut 1 base from V and 6 bases from J; bases unmatched to any gene: 5. Germline lookup yields CDR1 SQVTM and CDR2 ANQGSEA.

This clone has just one count. This rearrangement joins TRBV19 to TRBJ1-5; D is uncertain. The CDR3 runs to 12 residues. The germline gives CDR1 LNHDA, CDR2 SQIVND (reference sequence). The V end was cut by 3 bases, the J end by 3 bases, with 3 bases between. The CDR3 protein is CASSIINQPQHF. The CDR3 coding sequence is TGTGCCAGTAGTATTATCAATCAGCCCCAGCATTTT.

The gene calls are TRBV7-2 and TRBJ1-1; no clear D gene. Between the trimmed V and J ends, which lost 2 bases and 5 bases, there was a span of 9 bases. Per the germline V gene, CDR1 is SGHTA and CDR2 is FQGNSA. The CDR3 is made up of 13 amino acids. DNA for the CDR3: TGTGCCAGCAGCTTACTGCAGGTTACTGAAGCTTTCTTT. As protein: CASSLLQVTEAFF.

This clone has a single count. The rearrangement links TRBV7-2 to TRBJ2-7; a possible D gene is TRBD1 (6 bases). The germline V gene encodes CDR1 SGHTA and CDR2 FQGNSA. V was shortened by 1 base and J by 5 bases, with 15 bases between the two germline ends. The CDR3 sequence is 15 residues long. CDR3 sequence: CASSLGFGGYHEQYF. The CDR3 bases are TGTGCCAGCAGCTTAGGATTTGGGGGCTACCACGAGCAGTACTTC.

The sample holds one count of this clone. The chain combines TRBV2 with TRBJ1-5; D remains ambiguous. Trimming pared 3 bases from V and 6 bases from J, leaving 12 bases between. This CDR3 has 14 amino acids. Germline V CDR1 and CDR2: SNHLY, FYNNEI. The CDR3 here is CASSDRVFSQPQHF. As DNA, the CDR3 is TGTGCCAGCAGTGACCGGGTCTTTAGTCAGCCCCAGCATTTT.

This rearrangement joins TRBV5-1 to TRBJ1-2; the match to TRBD1 covers 8 bases. The length of the CDR3 is 15 residues. J was trimmed by 4 bases and V by 0 bases; bases with no gene match: 5. Per the germline V gene, CDR1 is SGHRS and CDR2 is YFSETQ. CDR3 loop: CASSLGFGQGYGYTF. The CDR3 nucleotides read TGCGCCAGCAGCTTGGGGTTCGGACAGGGCTATGGCTACACCTTC.

V gene TRBV6-1 combines with J gene TRBJ1-6; D is perhaps TRBD1 (5 bases). CDR1 and CDR2 (germline): MNHNS, SASEGT. V lost 4 bases to trimming and J lost 7 bases, with 14 bases between them. This CDR3 spans 15 amino acids. The CDR3 DNA reads TGTGCCAGCAGTGGTTTGTGGACAATCAATTCACCCCTCCACTTT. Amino acid sequence: CASSGLWTINSPLHF.

The chain joins TRBV5-5 to TRBJ1-2; tentative D call: TRBD1 (5 bases). This CDR3 has 15 residues. Trimming shortened V by 4 bases and J by 7 bases, and 20 bases separated the two germline ends. Germline CDR1 reads SGHKS; CDR2 reads YYEKEE (reference sequence). Here the CDR3 DNA reads TGTGCCAGCAGCCTCGTGGGGGGGTTCTCTGGTGGCTACACCTTC. Protein: CASSLVGGFSGGYTF.

CDR3 DNA sequence: TGTGCCAGCAGTGAATCAGGGGTTCAGCCCCAGCATTTT. Translation: CASSESGVQPQHF. The chain has TRBV2 and TRBJ1-5, with a tentative D call TRBD1 (6 bases). From germline, CDR1 is SNHLY and CDR2 FYNNEI. Trimming pared 2 bases from V and 6 bases from J, leaving 8 bases between. The CDR3 sequence is 13 residues long. The complete variable domain, with remaining parts taken from reference TRBV2 and TRBJ1-5, reads EPEVTQTPSHQVTQMGQEVILRCVPISNHLYFYWYRQILGQKVEFLVSFYNNEISEKSEIFDDQFSVERPDGSNFTLKIRSTKLEDSAMYFCASSESGVQPQHFGDGTRLSIL.

The chain links TRBV19 to TRBJ2-7; D perhaps matches TRBD2 (5 bases). CDR3 length equals 12 residues. CDR1 is LNHDA and CDR2 is SQIVND in the germline V gene (reference sequence). The V gene lost 3 bases and the J gene lost 6 bases, with 9 bases spanning the gap. This CDR3 is CASSILRGEQYF. CDR3 nucleotides: TGTGCCAGTAGTATTCTACGGGGCGAGCAGTACTTC. The full variable domain, completed using reference TRBV19 and TRBJ2-7, is DGGITQSPKYLFRKEGQNVTLSCEQNLNHDAMYWYRQDPGQGLRLIYYSQIVNDFQKGDIAEGYSVSREKKESFPLTVTSAQKNPTAFYLCASSILRGEQYFGPGTRLTVT.

With respect to this clone: The sample holds other DNA sequences that translate to the same CDR3. The chain carries TRBV30 and TRBJ1-2, with D perhaps matching TRBD1 (5 bases). Germline V gene data show CDR1 as GTSNPN and CDR2 as SVGIG (reference sequence). This CDR3 has 14 residues. V was trimmed by 3 bases and J by 2 bases, leaving 13 bases between them. The chain's CDR3 is CAWRLTTENYGYTF. DNA for the CDR3: TGTGCCTGGAGGCTAACGACAGAGAACTATGGCTACACCTTC.

The chain employs TRBV19 and TRBJ1-5, with D maybe TRBD1 (6 bases). Trimming removed 11 bases from V and 4 bases from J, with 18 bases in between. The length of the CDR3 is 14 residues. CDR1 is LNHDA and CDR2 is SQIVND in the germline V gene (reference sequence). The CDR3 coding sequence is TGTGCCTCCCAAGGGGGTATCGGGAATCAGCCCCAGCATTTT. This sequence encodes CASQGGIGNQPQHF.

The rearrangement links TRBV5-8 to TRBJ2-1, with a tentative D call TRBD1 (6 bases). Trimming removed 4 bases at V and 7 bases at J, with 9 bases between. The V gene's germline CDR1 is SGHTS and CDR2 YDEGEE. CDR3 length equals 12 residues. The CDR3 sequence is CASSPGQNEQFF. Here the CDR3 DNA reads TGTGCCAGCAGCCCCGGACAGAATGAGCAGTTCTTC.

This chain uses TRBV27 with TRBJ2-5, with 12 bases aligning to TRBD2. This CDR3 spans 17 amino acids. The germline gives CDR1 MNHEY, CDR2 SMNVEV (reference sequence). V shed 5 bases and J 2 bases; nucleotides not matched to a gene: 9. The CDR3 reads CASSRTTGTSGQETQYF. The CDR3 DNA sequence: TGTGCCAGCAGTCGAACTACCGGGACTAGCGGGCAAGAGACCCAGTACTTC.

This clone was observed a handful of times. This sequence joins TRBV10-3 and TRBJ1-5, with 9 bases aligning to TRBD1. The CDR3 loop spans 14 amino acids. Per the germline V gene, CDR1 is ENHRY and CDR2 is SYGVKD. The V segment lost 4 bases and the J segment 4 bases; nucleotides outside the gene matches: 2. CDR3 protein: CAISGDRANQPQHF. The CDR3 DNA reads TGTGCCATCAGTGGGGACAGGGCGAATCAGCCCCAGCATTTT.

The chain links TRBV6-5 to TRBJ1-1; D uncertain. The CDR3 extends over 13 amino acids. Germline V CDR1 and CDR2: MNHEY, SVGAGI. V shed 2 bases and J shed 8 bases, with 12 bases lying between them. The CDR3 bases are TGTGCCAGCAGTTACGACGGCTCGAGGGAAGCTTTCTTT. Protein product: CASSYDGSREAFF.

V usage is TRBV4-1 and J usage is TRBJ2-5, with D maybe TRBD1 (5 bases). CDR1 and CDR2 from the germline V gene are MGHRA and YSYEKL. The CDR3 runs to 16 residues. V shed 0 bases and J shed 2 bases, with 13 bases lying between them. The CDR3 nucleotides read TGCGCCAGCAGCCAAGAAGGTGTCAGGGATCAAGAGACCCAGTACTTC. It yields the protein CASSQEGVRDQETQYF.